This is a list of T cell receptor beta chains from one sample in a study of T-cell reconstitution after alpha-beta-depleted transplantation in children. TCRdb recomputed calls from the PCR reads with MiXCR, one row per CDR3 protein. Of some 48,000 distinct CDR3 sequences in the sample, about 5.7% were seen once. Material: PBMCs, mostly from graft donor cells, obtained 60 days after TCRalphabeta/CD19-depleted stem cell transplant. These receptors all stem from a female patient between 2 and 15 years old who had a stem cell transplant for aplastic anemia, so the T cells may come from the graft donor. The CDR3 runs from the conserved cysteine through the conserved F or W. The order of the fields is clone size, J gene, V gene, D gene, CDR3 protein, CDR3 DNA. The D gene is left open where the match is weak. Some rows mark clone size as missing; the rest say once, few, many or name a class of expanded clone.

clone size: many; J gene: TRBJ1-3; V gene: TRBV10-1; D gene: -; CDR3 protein: CASSATRSSGNTIYF; CDR3 DNA: TGCGCCAGCAGTGCTACTAGGAGCTCTGGAAACACCATATATTTT
clone size: -; J gene: TRBJ1-6; V gene: TRBV20-1; D gene: -; CDR3 protein: CSARGVSYNSPLHF; CDR3 DNA: TGCAGTGCTAGAGGGGTCTCCTATAATTCACCCCTCCACTTT
clone size: many; J gene: TRBJ2-7; V gene: TRBV20-1; D gene: -; CDR3 protein: CSAIPGTYSYEQYF; CDR3 DNA: TGCAGTGCTATCCCCGGGACCTACTCCTACGAGCAGTACTTC
clone size: many; J gene: TRBJ2-1; V gene: TRBV2; D gene: -; CDR3 protein: CASSEGPEQFF; CDR3 DNA: TGTGCCAGCAGTGAAGGCCCTGAGCAGTTCTTC
clone size: many; J gene: TRBJ2-2; V gene: TRBV29-1; D gene: -; CDR3 protein: CSVPRLVGTGELFF; CDR3 DNA: TGCAGCGTCCCCAGACTAGTAGGGACCGGGGAGCTGTTTTTT
clone size: many; J gene: TRBJ1-1; V gene: TRBV7-9; D gene: TRBD1; CDR3 protein: CASSSGTALAEAFF; CDR3 DNA: TGTGCCAGCAGTTCCGGGACAGCCCTCGCTGAAGCTTTCTTT
clone size: -; J gene: TRBJ1-1; V gene: TRBV2; D gene: -; CDR3 protein: CASRGSAGGDTEAFF; CDR3 DNA: TGTGCCAGCCGTGGGTCTGCCGGAGGGGACACTGAAGCTTTCTTT
clone size: few; J gene: TRBJ2-5; V gene: TRBV5-4; D gene: -; CDR3 protein: CASSNGLGQETQYF; CDR3 DNA: TGTGCCAGCAGCAACGGACTGGGACAAGAGACCCAGTACTTC
clone size: many; J gene: TRBJ2-1; V gene: TRBV6-5; D gene: -; CDR3 protein: CASSYLPGEPYNEQFF; CDR3 DNA: TGTGCCAGCAGTTATTTACCGGGAGAGCCCTACAATGAGCAGTTCTTC
clone size: many; J gene: TRBJ2-5; V gene: TRBV20-1; D gene: TRBD1; CDR3 protein: CSARLMVGTGDQYF; CDR3 DNA: TGCAGTGCTAGATTGATGGTGGGGACAGGGGACCAGTACTTC
clone size: many; J gene: TRBJ2-7; V gene: TRBV27; D gene: -; CDR3 protein: CAGFGEQYF; CDR3 DNA: TGTGCCGGCTTTGGTGAGCAGTACTTC
clone size: many; J gene: TRBJ2-4; V gene: TRBV20-1; D gene: -; CDR3 protein: CSARSPQGGYIQYF; CDR3 DNA: TGCAGTGCTAGGTCCCCACAGGGTGGGTACATTCAGTACTTC
clone size: many; J gene: TRBJ1-1; V gene: TRBV12-3/TRBV12-4; D gene: -; CDR3 protein: CASRPEQVGTEAFF; CDR3 DNA: TGTGCCAGCAGGCCCGAACAAGTGGGAACTGAAGCTTTCTTT
clone size: many; J gene: TRBJ1-2; V gene: TRBV19; D gene: -; CDR3 protein: CASSTQGRKRANYGYTF; CDR3 DNA: TGTGCCAGTAGTACTCAGGGGAGGAAACGGGCTAACTATGGCTACACCTTC
clone size: few; J gene: TRBJ2-6; V gene: TRBV24-1; D gene: TRBD1; CDR3 protein: CATQGQGKTGANVLTF; CDR3 DNA: TGTGCCACCCAGGGACAGGGAAAAACTGGGGCCAACGTCCTGACTTTC
clone size: many; J gene: TRBJ1-4; V gene: TRBV20-1; D gene: -; CDR3 protein: CSYQQGVEKLFF; CDR3 DNA: TGCAGTTACCAACAGGGTGTTGAAAAACTGTTTTTT
clone size: many; J gene: TRBJ1-5; V gene: TRBV6-1; D gene: -; CDR3 protein: CASSVMTQGIDQPQHF; CDR3 DNA: TGTGCCAGCAGTGTCATGACCCAGGGTATAGATCAGCCCCAGCATTTT
clone size: many; J gene: TRBJ1-2; V gene: TRBV20-1; D gene: -; CDR3 protein: CSAEGEYYGYTF; CDR3 DNA: TGCAGTGCAGAAGGGGAATACTATGGCTACACCTTC
clone size: -; J gene: TRBJ2-3; V gene: TRBV19; D gene: TRBD2; CDR3 protein: CASSTKGLAAGTDTQYF; CDR3 DNA: TGTGCCAGTAGTACCAAGGGACTAGCGGCCGGCACAGATACGCAGTATTTT
clone size: many; J gene: TRBJ2-3; V gene: TRBV20-1; D gene: TRBD2; CDR3 protein: CSARGASGTTDTQYF; CDR3 DNA: TGCAGTGCTAGAGGGGCTAGCGGGACCACAGATACGCAGTATTTT
clone size: many; J gene: TRBJ2-2; V gene: TRBV5-1; D gene: -; CDR3 protein: CASGQHRRLNTGELFF; CDR3 DNA: TGCGCCAGCGGACAGCACCGCCGCCTGAACACCGGGGAGCTGTTTTTT
clone size: -; J gene: TRBJ2-7; V gene: TRBV6-1; D gene: -; CDR3 protein: CASSGQFFYEQYF; CDR3 DNA: TGTGCCAGCAGTGGACAGTTCTTCTACGAGCAGTACTTC